The 7 T cell receptor beta chains listed next were all sequenced from one sample in a study of blood T cell repertoires in COVID-19 (TCRdb year 2020). Receptor amplification or capture employed the immunoSEQ multiplex PCR assay. What TCRdb holds here is the immuneACCESS table cut down to in-frame rearrangements. Part of the clones is not present; checked against another copy, under half of the missing clones reflect an unresolved V gene, and the others are unexplained. The sample contains tens of thousands of clones, roughly 87% of them found a single time. The ten largest clones take up roughly 3.6% of the sample. Sequences were obtained from peripheral blood. These receptors all stem from a woman in her fifties or sixties with COVID-19, enrolled during active disease.

This chain links TRBV27 with TRBJ2-7; the match to TRBD1 covers 7 bases. This CDR3 spans 14 amino acids. Per the germline V gene, CDR1 is MNHEY and CDR2 is SMNVEV (reference sequence). After removal of 1 base from V and 7 bases from J, the junction contained 7 bases not matched to a gene. The CDR3: CASSLFTGVGEQYF. CDR3 coding DNA: TGTGCCAGCAGTTTATTCACAGGGGTTGGGGAGCAGTACTTC.

Written as DNA, the CDR3 is TGTGCCAGCAGGCCTTACCCCACCGGGAACAATGAGCAGTTCTTC. Its protein product is CASRPYPTGNNEQFF. This chain joins TRBV6-5 and TRBJ2-1, with D maybe TRBD2 (5 bases). CDR3 length: 15 residues. Germline lookup yields CDR1 MNHEY and CDR2 SVGAGI. V lost 6 bases and J lost 5, with 17 bases in between.

The chain recombines TRBV12-3 or TRBV12-4 with TRBJ2-5, with TRBD1 matching over 10 bases. The trim removed 5 bases at V and 7 bases at J, leaving 4 bases unmatched. This CDR3 is 13 amino acids long. Written as DNA, the CDR3 is TGTGCCAGCAGTCTAGGACAGGGGGGGACCCAGTACTTC. It translates to CASSLGQGGTQYF.

The chain carries TRBV5-6 and TRBJ2-5; 7 bases are a match to TRBD2. The CDR3 spans 15 residues. Germline V gene data show CDR1 as SGHDT and CDR2 as YYEEEE. Trimming took 0 bases from V and 2 from J; bases not matched to a gene: 4. The CDR3 is CASSLVGGRQETQYF. In nucleotides, the CDR3 is TGTGCCAGCAGCTTGGTTGGCGGGAGACAAGAGACCCAGTACTTC.

This clone showed up just once. The chain couples TRBV3-1 (or the pseudogene TRBV3-2) to TRBJ2-7, with 7 positions matching TRBD1. There are 14 residues in the CDR3. Germline V gene lookup returns CDR1 LGHDT and CDR2 YNNKEL (reference sequence). Trimming cost V 1 base and J 9 bases; bases outside gene matches: 9. The chain's CDR3 is CASSQGIQGTGQYF. The CDR3 DNA follows: TGTGCCAGCAGCCAAGGGATACAGGGGACGGGGCAGTACTTC.

The chain links TRBV9 to TRBJ1-1, with 9 bases lining up with TRBD1. With 3 bases clipped from V and 1 base from J, the junction kept 1 base outside the gene matches. Germline CDR1 is SGDLS and CDR2 is YYNGEE. The CDR3 loop spans 14 amino acids. The DNA for the CDR3 is TGTGCCAGCAGCGCGGGACAGGGGAACACTGAAGCTTTCTTT. It translates to CASSAGQGNTEAFF.

The chain employs TRBV10-3 and TRBJ1-1; 7 bases align to TRBD1. Germline V gene data show CDR1 as ENHRY and CDR2 as SYGVKD. This CDR3 contains 12 residues. The ends lost 4 bases at V and 7 bases at J; junction bases unmatched: 3. CDR3 residues: CAISVGTDEAFF. In DNA form, the CDR3 reads TGTGCCATCAGTGTCGGGACAGATGAAGCTTTCTTT.